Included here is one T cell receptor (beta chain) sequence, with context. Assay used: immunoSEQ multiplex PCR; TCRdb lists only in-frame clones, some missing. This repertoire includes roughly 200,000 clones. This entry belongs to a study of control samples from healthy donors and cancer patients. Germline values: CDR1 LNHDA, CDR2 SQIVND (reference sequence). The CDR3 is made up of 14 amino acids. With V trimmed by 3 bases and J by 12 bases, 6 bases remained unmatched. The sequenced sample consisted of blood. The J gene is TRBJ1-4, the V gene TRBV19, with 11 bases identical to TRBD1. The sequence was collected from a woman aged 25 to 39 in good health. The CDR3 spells CASSIGRTGGELFF. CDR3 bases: TGTGCCAGTAGTATCGGCCGGACAGGGGGCGAACTGTTTTTT.